This TCR beta chain emerged from a study of T cells in localized non-small cell lung cancer. Regarding the study as a whole: When the top 100 tumor clones were examined, a median approximately 59 of them also appeared in the adjacent lung, which was paired and uninvolved. It was uninvolved adjacent lung that showed the highest T cell clonality, exceeding tumor. The study linked higher blood T cell density to longer overall survival.

The length of the CDR3 is 14 residues. V shed 5 bases, J shed 8 bases, and the junction held 8 bases outside the gene matches. Germline V gene sequence: CDR1 MDHEN, CDR2 SYDVKM. On this clone itself: Antigen unknown.

TCRdb's table, derived via immunoSEQ multiplex PCR, lists solely in-frame clones and lacks some. Here the sample spans 4,000 to 4,500 clones, around 40% being singletons. This TCR derives from a woman aged 35-75 years with stage I lung adenocarcinoma. The rearrangement joins TRBV28 to TRBJ1-2, with TRBD1 identical over 10 bases. The source material was lung tumor tissue, sampled before any cancer treatment. The CDR3 loop is CASSPGDRGGGYTF. As DNA, the CDR3 is TGTGCCAGCAGTCCCGGGGACAGGGGAGGCGGCTACACCTTC.